The rows below give T cell receptor beta chains drawn from one sample of a study of cytomegalovirus exposure and HLA in healthy donors. Generated by immunoSEQ multiplex PCR, the TCRdb table keeps only in-frame clones and is missing some. The sample has around 140,000 clones; about 80% are singletons. Material: PBMCs. Receptor source: a woman under 30 in good health and CMV-seropositive. The CDR3 runs from the conserved cysteine through the conserved F or W.

J,V,CDR3
TRBJ1-1,TRBV5-6,CASSTQGAAEAFF
TRBJ2-5,TRBV11-2,CASSHYWTGTEETQYF
TRBJ2-1,TRBV6-1,CASSERGLAGNEQFF
TRBJ2-3,TRBV7-2,CASSPNGADTQYF
TRBJ1-2,TRBV7-2,CASTRQGANYGYTF
TRBJ1-2,TRBV28,CASSYTGTATGYTF
TRBJ2-6,TRBV5-1,CASRQFSGANVLTF
TRBJ2-4,TRBV5-1,CASSLGGRDIQYF
TRBJ1-2,TRBV7-8,CASSFGGSQGYTF
TRBJ2-3,TRBV7-8,CASNPQGDRATDTQYF
TRBJ1-1,TRBV30,CAWSAGQRNTEAFF
TRBJ1-5,TRBV7-9,CASSESLGNQPQHF
TRBJ2-6,TRBV5-4,CASSSLQVALSGANVLTF
TRBJ2-1,TRBV5-1,CASSLAPGQSYNEQFF
TRBJ2-7,TRBV29-1,CSVELNRGSGEQYF
TRBJ2-3,TRBV5-8,CASSYGTGMGPDTQYF
TRBJ1-5,TRBV2,CASSERGFSNQPQHF
TRBJ1-5,TRBV27,CASRAGTGFQPQHF
TRBJ2-3,TRBV7-9,CASIRGGATDTQYF
TRBJ2-1,TRBV18,CASSPGQGAANEQFF
TRBJ1-1,TRBV5-1,CASSLGIRVQGDTEAFF
TRBJ1-2,TRBV29-1,CSVTGNGYTF
TRBJ1-1,TRBV4-1,CASSGTGTGANTEAFF
TRBJ1-3,TRBV6-5,CASTQEVGRGNTIYF
TRBJ2-7,TRBV7-8,CASSPTAGGAGEQYF
TRBJ1-1,TRBV14,CASSQGFRAMNTEAFF
TRBJ2-3,TRBV6-6,CASRGQQGASDTQYF
TRBJ2-2,TRBV11-3,CASSFRLAGPGGELFF
TRBJ2-5,TRBV27,CASSLRSSKETQYF
TRBJ1-1,TRBV7-2,CASSLPGGNTEAFF
TRBJ2-3,TRBV15,CATRASGTGSTDTQYF
TRBJ1-5,TRBV19,CAPSWDRQGQPQHF
TRBJ2-3,TRBV29-1,CSVAGTSGGSTDTQYF
TRBJ1-4,TRBV7-8,CASSFRTGLGNEKLFF
TRBJ2-5,TRBV30,CAWTPSAGETQYF
TRBJ2-7,TRBV7-6,CASSSRLGDYEQYF
TRBJ1-1,TRBV25-1,CASRNRGETEAFF
TRBJ2-2,TRBV30,CAWTGGVGELFF
TRBJ1-4,TRBV7-9,CASSPRGGTGNEKLFF
TRBJ1-1,TRBV7-9,CASSIQGRNTEAFF
TRBJ1-5,TRBV15,CATSREGAGNQPQHF
TRBJ2-7,TRBV12-5,CASGLVVTGASYEQYF
TRBJ1-1,TRBV28,CASSPSTGSNTEAFF
TRBJ1-1,TRBV25-1,CASSERKNTEAFF
TRBJ2-4,TRBV7-7,CASSPRTGLREYF
TRBJ2-7,TRBV5-1,CASRDRGPGEQYF
TRBJ2-1,TRBV28,CASSPIRPGDEQFF
TRBJ2-3,TRBV25-1,CASSASGGAPDTQYF
TRBJ1-2,TRBV7-2,CASSPSFGQATYGYTF